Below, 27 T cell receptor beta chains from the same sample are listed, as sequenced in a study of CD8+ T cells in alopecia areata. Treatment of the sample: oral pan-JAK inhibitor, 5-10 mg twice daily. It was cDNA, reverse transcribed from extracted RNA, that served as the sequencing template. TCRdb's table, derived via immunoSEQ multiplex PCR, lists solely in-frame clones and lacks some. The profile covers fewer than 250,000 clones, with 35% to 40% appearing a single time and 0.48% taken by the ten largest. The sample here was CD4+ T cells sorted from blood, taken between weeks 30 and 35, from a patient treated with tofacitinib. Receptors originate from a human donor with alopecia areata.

CDR3 sequence: CASSRTGMGSNQPQHF. The CDR3 region has the DNA TGTGCCAGCAGCCGGACAGGGATGGGTAGCAATCAGCCCCAGCATTTT. The V call is TRBV7-9, the J call TRBJ1-5, with 8 positions matching TRBD1. Germline loops: CDR1 SEHNR, CDR2 FQNEAQ (reference sequence). Unmatched junction bases numbered 6, after V lost 5 bases and J lost 0 bases. This CDR3 has 16 amino acids.

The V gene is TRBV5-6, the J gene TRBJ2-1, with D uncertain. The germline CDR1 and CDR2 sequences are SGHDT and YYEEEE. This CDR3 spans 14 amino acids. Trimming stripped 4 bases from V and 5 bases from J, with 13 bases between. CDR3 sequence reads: CASSQDPIDNEQFF. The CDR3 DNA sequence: TGTGCCAGCAGCCAAGATCCTATAGACAATGAGCAGTTCTTC. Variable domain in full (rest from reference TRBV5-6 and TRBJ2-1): DAGVTQSPTHLIKTRGQQVTLRCSPKSGHDTVSWYQQALGQGPQFIFQYYEEEERQRGNFPDRFSGHQFPNYSSELNVNALLLGDSALYLCASSQDPIDNEQFFGPGTRLTVL.

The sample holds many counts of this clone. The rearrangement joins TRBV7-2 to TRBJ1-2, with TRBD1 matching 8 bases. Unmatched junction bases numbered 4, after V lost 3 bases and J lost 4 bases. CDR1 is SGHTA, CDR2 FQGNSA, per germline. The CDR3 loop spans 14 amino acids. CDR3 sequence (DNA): TGTGCCAGCAGCTTTAGCGGGACAGGCTATGGCTACACCTTC. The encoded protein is CASSFSGTGYGYTF.

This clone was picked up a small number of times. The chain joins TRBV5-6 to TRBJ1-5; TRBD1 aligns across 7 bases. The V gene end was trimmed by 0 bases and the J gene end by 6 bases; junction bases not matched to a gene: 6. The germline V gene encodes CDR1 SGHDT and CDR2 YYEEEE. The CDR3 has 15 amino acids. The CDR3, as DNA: TGTGCCAGCAGCTTGGAAAGGGGGCCGACTCAGCCCCAGCATTTT. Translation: CASSLERGPTQPQHF.

CDR3 residues: CASGTANTGELFF. For the CDR3, the DNA is TGTGCCAGCGGGACCGCGAACACCGGGGAGCTGTTTTTT. The rearrangement links TRBV19 to TRBJ2-2; D may be TRBD1 or TRBD2 (5 bases each). Trimming pared 9 bases from V and 0 bases from J, leaving 8 bases between. CDR1 is LNHDA, CDR2 SQIVND, per germline (reference sequence). The CDR3 totals 13 residues. The full variable domain, in which reference TRBV19 and TRBJ2-2 provide the parts outside the CDR3, is DGGITQSPKYLFRKEGQNVTLSCEQNLNHDAMYWYRQDPGQGLRLIYYSQIVNDFQKGDIAEGYSVSREKKESFPLTVTSAQKNPTAFYLCASGTANTGELFFGEGSRLTVL.

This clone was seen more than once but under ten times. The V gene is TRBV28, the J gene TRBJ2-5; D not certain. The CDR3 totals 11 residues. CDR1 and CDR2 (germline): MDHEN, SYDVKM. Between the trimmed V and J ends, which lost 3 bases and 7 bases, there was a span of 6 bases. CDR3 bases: TGTGCCAGCAGTTTGAAGGGGACCCAGTACTTC. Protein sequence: CASSLKGTQYF.

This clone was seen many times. CDR3: CASSLVLAEQYF. The CDR3 DNA reads as TGTGCCAGCAGCTTAGTCCTGGCAGAGCAGTACTTC. The genes are TRBV7-8 and TRBJ2-7, with unresolved D. Trimming removed 1 base at V and 7 bases at J, with 8 bases between. Germline CDR1 reads SGHVS; CDR2 reads FQNEAQ. The CDR3 spans 12 residues.

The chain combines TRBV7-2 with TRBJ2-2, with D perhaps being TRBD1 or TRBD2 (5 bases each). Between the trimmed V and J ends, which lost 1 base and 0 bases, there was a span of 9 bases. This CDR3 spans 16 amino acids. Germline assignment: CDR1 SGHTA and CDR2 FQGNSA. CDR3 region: CASSLVGRTNTGELFF. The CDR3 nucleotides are TGTGCCAGCAGCTTAGTGGGACGCACGAACACCGGGGAGCTGTTTTTT. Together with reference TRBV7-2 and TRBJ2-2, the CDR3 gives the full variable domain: GAGVSQSPSNKVTEKGKDVELRCDPISGHTALYWYRQSLGQGLEFLIYFQGNSAPDKSGLPSDRFSAERTGGSVSTLTIQRTQQEDSAVYLCASSLVGRTNTGELFFGEGSRLTVL.

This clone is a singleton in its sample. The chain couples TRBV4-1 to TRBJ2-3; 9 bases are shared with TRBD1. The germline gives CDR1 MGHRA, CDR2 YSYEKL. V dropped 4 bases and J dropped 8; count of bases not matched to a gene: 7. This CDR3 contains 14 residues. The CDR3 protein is CASSLGQGPVTQYF. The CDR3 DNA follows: TGCGCCAGCAGCCTCGGACAGGGGCCCGTTACGCAGTATTTT.

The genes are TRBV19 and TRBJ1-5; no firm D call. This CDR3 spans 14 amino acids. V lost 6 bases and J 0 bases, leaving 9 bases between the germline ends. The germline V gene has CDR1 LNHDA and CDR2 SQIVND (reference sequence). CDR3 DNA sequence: TGTGCCAGTAGCCGACGGGATAGCAATCAGCCCCAGCATTTT. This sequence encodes CASSRRDSNQPQHF.

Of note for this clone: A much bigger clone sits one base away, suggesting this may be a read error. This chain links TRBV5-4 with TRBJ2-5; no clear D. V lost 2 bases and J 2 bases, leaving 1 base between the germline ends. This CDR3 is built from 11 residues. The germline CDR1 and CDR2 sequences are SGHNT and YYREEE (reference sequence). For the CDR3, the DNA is TGTGCCAGCAGCTTTCAAGAGACCCAGTACTTC. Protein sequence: CASSFQETQYF.

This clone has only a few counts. The CDR3 DNA follows: TGTGCCAGCAGCCCCCGCGTTGGTAGCGGGAGCGTGGGCACCGGGGAGCTGTTTTTT. Amino acid sequence: CASSPRVGSGSVGTGELFF. V usage is TRBV7-2 and J usage is TRBJ2-2, with TRBD2 identical over 9 bases. V was clipped by 5 bases and J by 4 bases; unmatched bases: 17. CDR1 and CDR2 (germline): SGHTA, FQGNSA. CDR3 length: 19 amino acids.

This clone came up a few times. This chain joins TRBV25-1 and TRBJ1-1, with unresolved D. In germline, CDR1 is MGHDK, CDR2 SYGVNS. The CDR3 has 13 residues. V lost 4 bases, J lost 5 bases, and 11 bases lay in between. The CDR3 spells CASSGPLVTEAFF. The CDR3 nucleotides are TGTGCCAGCAGTGGACCCCTAGTAACTGAAGCTTTCTTT. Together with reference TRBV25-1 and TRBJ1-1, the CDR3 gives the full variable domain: EADIYQTPRYLVIGTGKKITLECSQTMGHDKMYWYQQDPGMELHLIHYSYGVNSTEKGDLSSESTVSRIRTEHFPLTLESARPSHTSQYLCASSGPLVTEAFFGQGTRLTVV.

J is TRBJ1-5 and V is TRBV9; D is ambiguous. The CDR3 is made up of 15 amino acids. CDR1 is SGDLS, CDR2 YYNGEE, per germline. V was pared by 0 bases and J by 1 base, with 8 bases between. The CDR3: CASSVGPESNQPQHF. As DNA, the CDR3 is TGTGCCAGCAGCGTAGGGCCGGAGAGCAATCAGCCCCAGCATTTT.

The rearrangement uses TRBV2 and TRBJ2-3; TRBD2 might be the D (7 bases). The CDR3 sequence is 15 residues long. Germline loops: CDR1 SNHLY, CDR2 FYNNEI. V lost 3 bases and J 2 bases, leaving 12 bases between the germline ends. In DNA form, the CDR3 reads TGTGCCAGCAGTGAGCCGGGGGGCTACACAGATACGCAGTATTTT. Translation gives CASSEPGGYTDTQYF. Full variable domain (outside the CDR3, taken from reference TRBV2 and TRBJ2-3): EPEVTQTPSHQVTQMGQEVILRCVPISNHLYFYWYRQILGQKVEFLVSFYNNEISEKSEIFDDQFSVERPDGSNFTLKIRSTKLEDSAMYFCASSEPGGYTDTQYFGPGTRLTVL.

The DNA of the CDR3 is TGCAGCGTTTGGGACACTTCCTACGAGCAGTACTTC. Amino acid sequence: CSVWDTSYEQYF. This chain links TRBV29-1 with TRBJ2-7; tentatively, D is TRBD1 (6 bases). The CDR3 consists of 12 residues. Trimming removed 5 bases from V and 1 base from J, with 9 bases in between. Germline CDR1 reads SQVTM; CDR2 reads ANQGSEA.

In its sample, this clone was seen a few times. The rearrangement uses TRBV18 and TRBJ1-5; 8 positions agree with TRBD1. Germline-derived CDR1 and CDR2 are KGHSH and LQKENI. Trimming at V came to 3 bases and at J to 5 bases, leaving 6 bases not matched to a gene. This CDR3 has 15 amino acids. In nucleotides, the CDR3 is TGTGCCAGCTCACCCCGACCGGACAGGGATCAGCCCCAGCATTTT. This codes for CASSPRPDRDQPQHF.

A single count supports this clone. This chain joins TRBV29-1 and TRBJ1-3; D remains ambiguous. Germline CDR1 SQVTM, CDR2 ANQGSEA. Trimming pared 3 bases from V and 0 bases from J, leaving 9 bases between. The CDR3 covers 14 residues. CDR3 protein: CSVEGKISGNTIYF. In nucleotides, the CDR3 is TGCAGCGTTGAGGGCAAAATCTCTGGAAACACCATATATTTT.

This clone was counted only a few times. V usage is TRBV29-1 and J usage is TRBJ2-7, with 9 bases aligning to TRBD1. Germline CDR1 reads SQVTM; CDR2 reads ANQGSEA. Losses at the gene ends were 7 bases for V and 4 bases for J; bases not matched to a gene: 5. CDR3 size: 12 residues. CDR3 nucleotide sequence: TGCAGCGATAGGGACAGGGATTACGAGCAGTACTTC. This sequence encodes CSDRDRDYEQYF.

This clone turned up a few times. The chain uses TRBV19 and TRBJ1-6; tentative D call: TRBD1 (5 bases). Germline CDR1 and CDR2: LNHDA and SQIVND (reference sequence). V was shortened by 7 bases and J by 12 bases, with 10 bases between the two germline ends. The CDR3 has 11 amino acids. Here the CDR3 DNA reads TGTGCCAGTACCAATGGGGGACCCCTCCACTTT. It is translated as CASTNGGPLHF.

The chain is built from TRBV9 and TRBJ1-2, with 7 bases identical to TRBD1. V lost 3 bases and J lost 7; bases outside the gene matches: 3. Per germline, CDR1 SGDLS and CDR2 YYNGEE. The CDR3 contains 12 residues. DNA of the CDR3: TGTGCCAGCAGCGCACAGGGGACTGGCTACACCTTC. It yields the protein CASSAQGTGYTF.

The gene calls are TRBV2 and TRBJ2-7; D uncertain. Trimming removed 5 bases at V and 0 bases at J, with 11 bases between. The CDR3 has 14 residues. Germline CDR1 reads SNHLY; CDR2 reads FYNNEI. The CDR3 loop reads CASSSTLSSYEQYF. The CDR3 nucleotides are TGTGCCAGCAGTTCGACCCTCAGCTCCTACGAGCAGTACTTC.

CDR3 bases: TGTGCCAGCAGTTTGGGACTGAACACTGAAGCTTTCTTT. It yields the protein CASSLGLNTEAFF. This rearrangement joins TRBV6-5 to TRBJ1-1; tentatively, D is TRBD1 (5 bases). Germline V gene lookup returns CDR1 MNHEY and CDR2 SVGAGI. The CDR3 spans 13 residues. V was shortened by 4 bases and J by 0 bases, with 6 bases between the two germline ends.

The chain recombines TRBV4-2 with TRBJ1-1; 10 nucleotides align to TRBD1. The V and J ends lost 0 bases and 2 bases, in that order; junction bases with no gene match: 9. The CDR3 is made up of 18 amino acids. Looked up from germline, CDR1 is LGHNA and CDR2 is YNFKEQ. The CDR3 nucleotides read TGTGCCAGCAGCCAAGAACCCGGGACAGGGGTGGGAAACACTGAAGCTTTCTTT. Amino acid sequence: CASSQEPGTGVGNTEAFF.

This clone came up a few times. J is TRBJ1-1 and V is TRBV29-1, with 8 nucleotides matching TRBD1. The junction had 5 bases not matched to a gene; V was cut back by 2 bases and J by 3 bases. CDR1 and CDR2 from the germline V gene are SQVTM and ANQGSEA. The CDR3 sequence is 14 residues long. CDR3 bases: TGCAGCGTTGAAAACAGGGGGAGGGACACTGAAGCTTTCTTT. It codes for CSVENRGRDTEAFF.

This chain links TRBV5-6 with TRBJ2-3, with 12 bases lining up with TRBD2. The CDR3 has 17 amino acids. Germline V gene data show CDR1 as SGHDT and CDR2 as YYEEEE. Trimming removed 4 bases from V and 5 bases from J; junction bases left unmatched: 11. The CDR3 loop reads CASSLRTSGVWGDTQYF. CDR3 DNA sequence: TGTGCCAGCAGCCTCCGGACTAGCGGGGTCTGGGGAGATACGCAGTATTTT.

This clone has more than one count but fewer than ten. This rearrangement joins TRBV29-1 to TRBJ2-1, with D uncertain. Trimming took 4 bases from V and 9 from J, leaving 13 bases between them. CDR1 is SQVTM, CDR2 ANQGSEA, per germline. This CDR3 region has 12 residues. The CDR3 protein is CSVVKDRGEQFF. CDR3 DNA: TGCAGCGTTGTGAAGGACCGCGGTGAGCAGTTCTTC.